This entry is about one T cell receptor (beta chain). Its antigen is unknown. No per-base quality is available; no much larger clone lies one base away. V is shortened by 3 bases, J by 2 bases, and the region joining them spans 13 bases. Taken from cysteine to phenylalanine, the CDR3 has 15 residues. The retained sequence is limited to the CDR3, 45 bases, with the frame set at the first base. Per the germline V gene, SGHRS is the CDR1 and YFSETQ is the CDR2. These data originate in a study of shared clonotypes between healthy human individuals (dated by TCRdb to the early 2020s). In the study overall: The cohort comprised a couple of women and a few men aged 18 to 49 years. Per donor, leukapheresis produced somewhere between about 0.85 and 8.9 billion PBMCs. Different laboratories and diverse techniques were used to prepare libraries and sequence TCR repertoires, to increase sequencing depth and limit assay-specific biases. For each donor, CD4 naive and CD4 memory were each given three plates, CD8 naive was given two plates, and CD8 memory was given one plate. The study deeply sequenced blood TCR repertoires of five healthy adults to estimate repertoire size and the extent of clonotype sharing between individuals. Paper-wide results and their limitations: Based on pairwise subsampling, the degree of clonotype sharing among donors was expected to be affected by sequencing depth. Sampling was restricted to blood, and TCR repertoires in tissues likely differ from the TCR repertoires found in blood. Higher generation probabilities were observed for clonotypes shared by all four sorted-subset donors than for non-shared clonotypes. Sharing across a few donors was observed for around 5% of naive CD4, about 3.2% of naive CD8, about 2.3% of memory CD4, and about 0.38% of memory CD8 clonotypes. Because the study included a small number of donors, the genetic and exposure-history diversity represented was limited. Even with the large sequencing depth, rarefaction of the sorted-subset datasets indicated that sequencing was incomplete. Naive subsets generally had larger estimated clonotype richness than memory subsets.

Using the deep immunoSEQ assay, multiplex PCR amplified TCR CDR3 regions from genomic DNA. Extracted genomic DNA from each cell subset was distributed evenly across all wells of several immunoSEQ 96-well plates, and each plate was treated as a replicate. For sorted subsets, each replicate PCR was loaded with 200 to 250 ng genomic DNA, equivalent to 25,000 to 35,000 T cell genomes. The purified libraries were quantified using a Qubit 3.0 fluorometer, sized with a Bioanalyzer 2100, and then quantified again using the KAPA Library Quantification kit. Each immunoSEQ 96-well plate was sequenced on its own single-read 150-cycle Illumina NextSeq 550 flow cell. As for the authors' bioinformatics: Because the immunoSEQ output included only junctional sequences and no quality scores, the filtering could not be the same as the filtering used for full-length reads. Sequences were annotated with PyIR, a Python wrapper for IgBLAST v1.9, using IMGT germline references to assign V/J genes and CDR3. Reads were filtered out if the reads had weak V/J assignments (E-value above 1e-6), no CDR3, stop codons, out-of-frame junctions, or ambiguous translated residues. A V3J clonotype was defined by an identical inferred V gene, J gene, and CDR3 amino acid sequence. The percentage overlap between two repertoires was calculated by dividing the number of shared unique clonotypes by the size of the smaller repertoire. Richness of each repertoire was evaluated using RTK rarefaction, the Chao1 estimator, and Recon v2.1 estimates of unobserved clonotypes. Generation probabilities for all TCRbeta clonotypes obtained by the gDNA method from a handful of donors were computed using OLGA. The immuneACCESS repertoire file appears here via TCRdb, limited to in-frame rearrangements. These files lack a portion of the clones; in checked studies, under half of the deficit traces to unresolved V genes, and the cause of the others is not known. D and trimming were read from the DNA, whereas the V and J calls and clone size are those reported in that table. This sample has a few million clones in its table, and about 92% of those were observed once. The top ten constitute approximately 0.4% of the sample.

The donors were healthy, HIV-negative adults who had no recently reported acute infections or vaccinations. Only Caucasian adults living in Nashville, Tennessee, USA were represented among the donors. CD4+ T cells were enriched by magnetic negative selection, after which naive cells were positively selected on CD45RA and the negative fraction was taken as the memory subset. Blood was obtained by leukapheresis, after which PBMCs were separated by Ficoll-Histopaque density gradient centrifugation and cryopreserved in liquid nitrogen vapor phase. Analytical flow cytometry was used to check the purity and quantity of each magnetically sorted T cell population. Each sorted fraction had its genomic DNA isolated and then quantified by UV absorbance on a Nanodrop 2000c.

This sequence originates from a man between 18 and 29 years old in good health. Some clones in this sample may be carry-over from other donors' samples. Recombination linked TRBV5-1 to TRBJ2-3; TRBD2 might be the D gene, on 6 matching bases. Sequencing used naive CD4+ T cells from PBMCs. The sample's cell subset or site, from its label and the paper: CD45RA+ positively selected. The nucleotide sequence is TGCGCCAGCAGCTCGTTAGCGGAGACCACAGATACGCAGTATTTT. Its protein reads: CASSSLAETTDTQYF.